This T cell receptor (beta chain) was profiled in a study of T cells after yellow fever vaccination. Regarding the study as a whole: On day 0, almost all vaccine-responding clonotypes were undetectable in sorted memory subsets.

The table lists this clonotype with many counts. MiXCR was run by TCRdb on the 5' RACE reads, yielding one entry per CDR3 protein. Of more than 25,000 distinct CDR3 sequences listed, 4.5% to 7% are singletons. There are 14 residues in the CDR3. Germline loops: CDR1 DFQATT, CDR2 SNEGSKA (reference sequence). V gave up 5 bases and J gave up 8 bases, with 19 bases separating them. The V and J genes are TRBV20-1 and TRBJ2-1, with D possibly being TRBD1 (6 bases). The specimen was PBMCs, either bulk or a sorted T-cell subset (CD4+, CD8+, memory, or dextramer-sorted; not recorded which), collected 15 days after the yellow fever booster vaccination. The receptor comes from a man aged 25-45 years who received the YFV17D yellow fever vaccine. The CDR3 sequence: CSAWPGQKPHEQFF. The CDR3 DNA reads as TGCAGTGCTTGGCCGGGACAAAAGCCCCATGAGCAGTTCTTC.